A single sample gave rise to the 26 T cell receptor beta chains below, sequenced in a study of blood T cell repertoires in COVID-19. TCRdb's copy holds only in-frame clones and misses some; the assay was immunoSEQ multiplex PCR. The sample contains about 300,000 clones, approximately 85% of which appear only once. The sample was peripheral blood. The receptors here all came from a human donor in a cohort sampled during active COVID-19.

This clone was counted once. This chain's CDR3 is CASSKGLPHYYEQYF. The CDR3 DNA is TGTGCCAGCAGTAAGGGACTCCCCCACTACTACGAGCAGTACTTC. The gene calls are TRBV6-5 and TRBJ2-7; possible D gene TRBD2, 6 bases. The CDR3 extends over 15 amino acids. Germline V gene sequence: CDR1 MNHEY, CDR2 SVGAGI. With 5 bases removed from V and 3 bases from J, the gap between germline ends came to 17 bases.

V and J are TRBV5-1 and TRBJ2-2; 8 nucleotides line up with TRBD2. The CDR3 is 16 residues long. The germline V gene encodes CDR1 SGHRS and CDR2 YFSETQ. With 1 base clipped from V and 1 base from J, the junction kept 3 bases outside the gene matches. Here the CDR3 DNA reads TGCGCCAGCAGCTTGACTAGCGGCCTGAACACCGGGGAGCTGTTTTTT. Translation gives CASSLTSGLNTGELFF.

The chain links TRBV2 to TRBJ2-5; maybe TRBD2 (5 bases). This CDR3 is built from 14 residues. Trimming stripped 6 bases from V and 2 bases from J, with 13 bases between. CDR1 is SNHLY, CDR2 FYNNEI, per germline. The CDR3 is CASRPLLVQETQYF. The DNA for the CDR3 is TGTGCCAGCAGGCCGCTACTAGTACAAGAGACCCAGTACTTC.

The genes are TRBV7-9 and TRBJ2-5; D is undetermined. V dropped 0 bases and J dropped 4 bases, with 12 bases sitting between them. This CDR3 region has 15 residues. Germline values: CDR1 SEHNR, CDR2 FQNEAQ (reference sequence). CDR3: CASSLAQSLRETQYF. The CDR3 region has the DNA TGTGCCAGCAGCTTAGCGCAATCCCTAAGAGAGACCCAGTACTTC. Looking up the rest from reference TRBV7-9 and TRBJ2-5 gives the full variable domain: DTGVSQNPRHKITKRGQNVTFRCDPISEHNRLYWYRQTLGQGPEFLTYFQNEAQLEKSRLLSDRFSAERPKGSFSTLEIQRTEQGDSAMYLCASSLAQSLRETQYFGPGTRLLVL.

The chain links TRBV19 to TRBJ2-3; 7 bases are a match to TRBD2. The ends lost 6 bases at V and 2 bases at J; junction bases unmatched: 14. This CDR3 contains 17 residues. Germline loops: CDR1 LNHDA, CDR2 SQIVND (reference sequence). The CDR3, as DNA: TGTGCCAGTAGGGAAGGGGACTACCTTACCACCACAGATACGCAGTATTTT. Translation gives CASREGDYLTTTDTQYF.

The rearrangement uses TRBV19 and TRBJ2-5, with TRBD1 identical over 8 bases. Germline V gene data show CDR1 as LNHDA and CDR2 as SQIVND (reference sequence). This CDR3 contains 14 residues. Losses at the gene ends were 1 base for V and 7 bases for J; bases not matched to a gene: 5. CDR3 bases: TGTGCCAGTAGTATAGCCAGGGGGCGCGGGACCCAGTACTTC. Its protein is CASSIARGRGTQYF.

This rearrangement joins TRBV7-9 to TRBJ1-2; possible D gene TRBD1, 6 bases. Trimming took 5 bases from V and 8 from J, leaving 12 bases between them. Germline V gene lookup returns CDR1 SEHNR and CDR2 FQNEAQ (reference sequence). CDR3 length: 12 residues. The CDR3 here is CASSLGQWGYTF. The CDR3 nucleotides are TGTGCCAGCAGCCTTGGACAGTGGGGCTACACCTTC.

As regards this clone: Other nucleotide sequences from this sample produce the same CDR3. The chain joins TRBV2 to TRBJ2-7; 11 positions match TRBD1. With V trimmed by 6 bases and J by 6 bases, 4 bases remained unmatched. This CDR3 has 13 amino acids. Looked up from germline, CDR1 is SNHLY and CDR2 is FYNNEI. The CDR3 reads CASRGQGVSEQYF. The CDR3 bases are TGTGCCAGCAGGGGACAGGGGGTCTCCGAGCAGTACTTC. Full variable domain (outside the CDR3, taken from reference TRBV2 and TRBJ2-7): EPEVTQTPSHQVTQMGQEVILRCVPISNHLYFYWYRQILGQKVEFLVSFYNNEISEKSEIFDDQFSVERPDGSNFTLKIRSTKLEDSAMYFCASRGQGVSEQYFGPGTRLTVT.

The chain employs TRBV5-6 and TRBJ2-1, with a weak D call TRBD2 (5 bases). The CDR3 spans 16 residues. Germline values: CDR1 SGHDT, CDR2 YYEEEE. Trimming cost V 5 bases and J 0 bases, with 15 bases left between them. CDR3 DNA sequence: TGTGCCAGCAGTCACGCTAGGAGGAGCTCCTACAATGAGCAGTTCTTC. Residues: CASSHARRSSYNEQFF.

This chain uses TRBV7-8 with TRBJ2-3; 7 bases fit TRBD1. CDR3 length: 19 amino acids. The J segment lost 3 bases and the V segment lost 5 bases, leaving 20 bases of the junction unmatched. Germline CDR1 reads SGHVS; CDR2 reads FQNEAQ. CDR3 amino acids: CASSTDRIPGLVGTDTQYF. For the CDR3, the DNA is TGTGCCAGCAGCACGGACAGGATTCCGGGTCTTGTTGGTACAGATACGCAGTATTTT.

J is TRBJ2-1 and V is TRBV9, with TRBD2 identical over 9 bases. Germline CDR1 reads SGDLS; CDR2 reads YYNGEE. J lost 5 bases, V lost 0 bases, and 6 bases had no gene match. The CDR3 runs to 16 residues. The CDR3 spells CASSVAHLAGNNEQFF. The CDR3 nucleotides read TGTGCCAGCAGCGTAGCCCATCTAGCGGGAAACAATGAGCAGTTCTTC.

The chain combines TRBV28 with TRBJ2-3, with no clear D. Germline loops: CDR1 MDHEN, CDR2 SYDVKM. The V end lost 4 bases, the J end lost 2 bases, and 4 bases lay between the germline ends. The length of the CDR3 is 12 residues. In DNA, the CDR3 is TGTGCCAGCAGTTCGGTCACAGATACGCAGTATTTT. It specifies CASSSVTDTQYF.

CDR3 sequence (DNA): TGCGCCAGCAGCCAAGGTAATCGCAATCAGCCCCAGCATTTT. It is translated as CASSQGNRNQPQHF. The chain has TRBV4-1 and TRBJ1-5; no firm D call. The germline V and J ends were trimmed by 1 base and 2 bases, with 6 bases remaining between them. CDR1 is MGHRA, CDR2 YSYEKL, per germline. The CDR3 sequence is 14 residues long.

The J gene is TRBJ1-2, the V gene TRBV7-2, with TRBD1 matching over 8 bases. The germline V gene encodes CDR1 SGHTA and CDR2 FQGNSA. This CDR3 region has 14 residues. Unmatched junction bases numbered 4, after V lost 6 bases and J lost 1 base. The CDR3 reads CASSRTGINYGYTF. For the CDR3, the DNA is TGTGCCAGCAGTAGGACAGGGATTAACTATGGCTACACCTTC. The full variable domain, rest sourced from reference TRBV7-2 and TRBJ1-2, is GAGVSQSPSNKVTEKGKDVELRCDPISGHTALYWYRQSLGQGLEFLIYFQGNSAPDKSGLPSDRFSAERTGGSVSTLTIQRTQQEDSAVYLCASSRTGINYGYTFGSGTRLTVV.

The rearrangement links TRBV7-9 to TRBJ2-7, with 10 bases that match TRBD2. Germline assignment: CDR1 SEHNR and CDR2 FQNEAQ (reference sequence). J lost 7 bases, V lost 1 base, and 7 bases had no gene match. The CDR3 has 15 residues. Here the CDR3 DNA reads TGTGCCAGCAGCTTAGGGAGCGGGAGGGCCAAAGAGCAGTACTTC. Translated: CASSLGSGRAKEQYF.

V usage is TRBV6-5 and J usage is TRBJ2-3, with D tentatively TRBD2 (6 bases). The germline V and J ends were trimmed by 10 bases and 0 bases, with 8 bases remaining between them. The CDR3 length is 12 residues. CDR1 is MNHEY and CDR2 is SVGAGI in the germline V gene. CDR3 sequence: CATGTSTDTQYF. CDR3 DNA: TGTGCCACCGGGACTAGCACAGATACGCAGTATTTT.

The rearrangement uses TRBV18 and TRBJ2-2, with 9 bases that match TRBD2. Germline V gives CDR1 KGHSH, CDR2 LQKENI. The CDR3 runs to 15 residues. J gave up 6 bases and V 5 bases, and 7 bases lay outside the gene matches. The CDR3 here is CASSSGLAPSGELFF. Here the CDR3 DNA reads TGTGCCAGCTCATCGGGACTAGCCCCGTCCGGGGAGCTGTTTTTT.

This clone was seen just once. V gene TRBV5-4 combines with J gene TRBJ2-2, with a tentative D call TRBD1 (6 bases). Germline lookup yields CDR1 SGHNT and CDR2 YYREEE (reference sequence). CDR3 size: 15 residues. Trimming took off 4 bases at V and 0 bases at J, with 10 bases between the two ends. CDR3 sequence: CASSQTGTNTGELFF. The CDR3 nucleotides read TGTGCCAGCAGCCAAACAGGGACGAACACCGGGGAGCTGTTTTTT.

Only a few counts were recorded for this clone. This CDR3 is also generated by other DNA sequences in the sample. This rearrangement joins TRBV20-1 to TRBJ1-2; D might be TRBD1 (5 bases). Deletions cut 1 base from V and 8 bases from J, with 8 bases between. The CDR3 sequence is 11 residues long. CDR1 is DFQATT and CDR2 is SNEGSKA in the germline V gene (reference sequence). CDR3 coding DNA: TGCAGTGCTAGAGTGGCAGGGGGCTACACCTTC. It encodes CSARVAGGYTF.

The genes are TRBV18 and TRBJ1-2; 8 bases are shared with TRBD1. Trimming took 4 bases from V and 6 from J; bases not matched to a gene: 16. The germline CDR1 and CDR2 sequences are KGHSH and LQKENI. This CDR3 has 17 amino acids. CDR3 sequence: CASSLRSGAGGLDGYTF. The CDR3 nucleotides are TGTGCCAGCTCACTCAGGAGTGGGGCAGGGGGCTTGGATGGCTACACCTTC.

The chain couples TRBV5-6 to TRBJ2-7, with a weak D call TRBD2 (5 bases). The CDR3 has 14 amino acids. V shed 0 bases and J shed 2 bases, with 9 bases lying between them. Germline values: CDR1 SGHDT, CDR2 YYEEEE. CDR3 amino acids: CASSLVGKTYEQYF. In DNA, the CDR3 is TGTGCCAGCAGCTTGGTCGGGAAAACCTACGAGCAGTACTTC.

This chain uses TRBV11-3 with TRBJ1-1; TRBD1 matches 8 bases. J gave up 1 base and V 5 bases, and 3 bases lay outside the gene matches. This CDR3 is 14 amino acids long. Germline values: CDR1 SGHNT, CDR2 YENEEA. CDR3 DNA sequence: TGTGCCAGCAGCCCCGGGACAGGGAACACTGAAGCTTTCTTT. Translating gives CASSPGTGNTEAFF. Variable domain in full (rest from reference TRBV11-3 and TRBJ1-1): EAGVVQSPRYKIIEKKQPVAFWCNPISGHNTLYWYLQNLGQGPELLIRYENEEAVDDSQLPKDRFSAERLKGVDSTLKIQPAELGDSAVYLCASSPGTGNTEAFFGQGTRLTVV.

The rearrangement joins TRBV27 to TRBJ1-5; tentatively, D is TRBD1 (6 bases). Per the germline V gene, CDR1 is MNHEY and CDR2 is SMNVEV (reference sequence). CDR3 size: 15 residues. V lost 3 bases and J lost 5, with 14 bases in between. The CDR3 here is CASSFRGGLYQPQHF. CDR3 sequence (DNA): TGTGCCAGCAGTTTCAGGGGTGGGCTTTATCAGCCCCAGCATTTT.

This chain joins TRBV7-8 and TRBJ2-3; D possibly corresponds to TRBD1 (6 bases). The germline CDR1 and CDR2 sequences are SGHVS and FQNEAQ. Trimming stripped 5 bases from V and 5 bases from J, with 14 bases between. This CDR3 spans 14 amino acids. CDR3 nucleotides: TGTGCCAGCAGCCATTACAGGGTTCAAGATACGCAGTATTTT. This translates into CASSHYRVQDTQYF.

CDR3 protein: CASDLAGGSTDTQYF. The CDR3 DNA is TGTGCCAGCGATTTAGCGGGAGGCTCCACAGATACGCAGTATTTT. The V call is TRBV2, the J call TRBJ2-3, with 10 bases lining up with TRBD2. Germline lookup yields CDR1 SNHLY and CDR2 FYNNEI. J lost 2 bases, V lost 8 bases, and 7 bases had no gene match. The CDR3 extends over 15 amino acids.

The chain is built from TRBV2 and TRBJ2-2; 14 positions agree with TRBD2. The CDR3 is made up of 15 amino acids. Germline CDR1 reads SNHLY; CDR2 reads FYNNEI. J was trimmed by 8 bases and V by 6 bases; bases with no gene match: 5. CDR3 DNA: TGTGCCAGCAGAGGGACTAGCGGGAGTGGGGGGGAGCTGTTTTTT. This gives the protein CASRGTSGSGGELFF.